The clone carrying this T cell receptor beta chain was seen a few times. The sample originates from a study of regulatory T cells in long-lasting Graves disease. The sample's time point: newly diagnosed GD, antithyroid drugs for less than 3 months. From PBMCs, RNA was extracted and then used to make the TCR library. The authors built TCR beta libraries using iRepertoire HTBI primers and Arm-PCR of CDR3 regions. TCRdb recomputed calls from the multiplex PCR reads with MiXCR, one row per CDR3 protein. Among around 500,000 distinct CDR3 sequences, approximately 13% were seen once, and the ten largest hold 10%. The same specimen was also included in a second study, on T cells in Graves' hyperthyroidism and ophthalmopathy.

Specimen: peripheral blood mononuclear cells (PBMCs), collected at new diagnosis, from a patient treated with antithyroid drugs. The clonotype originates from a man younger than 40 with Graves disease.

DNA for the CDR3: TGTGCCAGCAGGTCGGCCCCCGGGACAGTTAATGAAAAACTGTTTTTT. Its protein product is CASRSAPGTVNEKLFF. V is TRBV2 and J is TRBJ1-4; TRBD1 matches 7 bases. Unmatched junction bases numbered 11, after V lost 6 bases and J lost 4 bases. Germline V gives CDR1 SNHLY, CDR2 FYNNEI. The CDR3 length is 16 residues.